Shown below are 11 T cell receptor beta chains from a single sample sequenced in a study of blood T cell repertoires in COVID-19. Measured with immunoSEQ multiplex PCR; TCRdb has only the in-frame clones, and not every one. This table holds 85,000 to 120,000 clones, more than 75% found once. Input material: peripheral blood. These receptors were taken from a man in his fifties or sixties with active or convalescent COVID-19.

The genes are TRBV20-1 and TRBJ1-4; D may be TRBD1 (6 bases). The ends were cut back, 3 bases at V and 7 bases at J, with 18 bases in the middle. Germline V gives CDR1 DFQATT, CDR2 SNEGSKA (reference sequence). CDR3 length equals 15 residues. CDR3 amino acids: CSASRFRGHGEKLFF. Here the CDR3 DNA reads TGCAGTGCTAGTAGATTCCGGGGACACGGTGAAAAACTGTTTTTT.

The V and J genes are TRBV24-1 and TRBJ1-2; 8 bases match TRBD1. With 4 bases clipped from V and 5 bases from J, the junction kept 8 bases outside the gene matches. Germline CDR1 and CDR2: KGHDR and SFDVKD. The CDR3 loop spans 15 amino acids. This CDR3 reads CATSDPQGVDYGYTF. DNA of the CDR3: TGTGCCACCAGTGACCCACAGGGGGTTGATTATGGCTACACCTTC.

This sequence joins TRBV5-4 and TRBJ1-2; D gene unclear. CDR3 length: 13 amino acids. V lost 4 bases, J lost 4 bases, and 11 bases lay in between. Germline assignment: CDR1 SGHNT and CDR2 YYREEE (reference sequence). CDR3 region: CASSADYGYGYTF. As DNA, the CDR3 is TGTGCCAGCAGCGCGGATTACGGCTATGGCTACACCTTC.

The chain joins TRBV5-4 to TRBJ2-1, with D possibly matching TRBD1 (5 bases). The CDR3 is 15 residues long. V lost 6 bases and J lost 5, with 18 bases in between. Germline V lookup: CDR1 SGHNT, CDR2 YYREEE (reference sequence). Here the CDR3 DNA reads TGTGCCAGCACCAGGGCGGCGAACCAGGACAATGAGCAGTTCTTC. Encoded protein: CASTRAANQDNEQFF. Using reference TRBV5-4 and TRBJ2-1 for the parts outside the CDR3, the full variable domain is ETGVTQSPTHLIKTRGQQVTLRCSSQSGHNTVSWYQQALGQGPQFIFQYYREEENGRGNFPPRFSGLQFPNYSSELNVNALELDDSALYLCASTRAANQDNEQFFGPGTRLTVL.

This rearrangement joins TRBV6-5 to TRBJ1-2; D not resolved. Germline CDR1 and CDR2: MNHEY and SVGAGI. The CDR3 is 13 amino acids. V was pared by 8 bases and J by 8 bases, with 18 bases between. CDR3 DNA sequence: TGTGCCAGCTCCCCCTACCGACGGGAAGGCTACACCTTC. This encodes CASSPYRREGYTF.

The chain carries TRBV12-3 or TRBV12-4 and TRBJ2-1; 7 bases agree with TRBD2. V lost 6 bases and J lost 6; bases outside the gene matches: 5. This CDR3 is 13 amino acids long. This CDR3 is CASSGRSGNEQFF. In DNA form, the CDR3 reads TGTGCCAGCAGCGGGAGGTCGGGCAATGAGCAGTTCTTC.

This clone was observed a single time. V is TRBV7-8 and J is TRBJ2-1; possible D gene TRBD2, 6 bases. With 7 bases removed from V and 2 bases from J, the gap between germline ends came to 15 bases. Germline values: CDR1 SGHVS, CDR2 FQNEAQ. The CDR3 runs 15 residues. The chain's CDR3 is CASTLTGVPYNEQFF. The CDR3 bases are TGTGCCAGCACCCTAACGGGAGTTCCCTACAATGAGCAGTTCTTC.

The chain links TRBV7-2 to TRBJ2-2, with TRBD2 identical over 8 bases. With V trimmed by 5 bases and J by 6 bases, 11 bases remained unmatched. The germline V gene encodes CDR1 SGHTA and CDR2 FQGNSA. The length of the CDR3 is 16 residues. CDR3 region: CASSPPSGRKAGELFF. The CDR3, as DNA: TGTGCCAGCAGCCCCCCCAGCGGGAGAAAGGCCGGGGAGCTGTTTTTT.

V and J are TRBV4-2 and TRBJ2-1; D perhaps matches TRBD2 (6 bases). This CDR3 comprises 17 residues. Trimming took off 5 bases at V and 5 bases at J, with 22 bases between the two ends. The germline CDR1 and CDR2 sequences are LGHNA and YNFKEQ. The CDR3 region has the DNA TGTGCCAGCAGCTCATTAGCAGGGAGGCCCCACGACAATGAGCAGTTCTTC. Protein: CASSSLAGRPHDNEQFF.

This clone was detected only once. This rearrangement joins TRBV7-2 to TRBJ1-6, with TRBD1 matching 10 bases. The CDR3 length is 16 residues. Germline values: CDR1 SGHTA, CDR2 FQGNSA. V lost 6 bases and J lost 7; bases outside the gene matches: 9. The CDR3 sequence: CASRPIPGQGNSPLHF. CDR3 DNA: TGTGCCAGCAGGCCAATACCGGGACAGGGGAATTCACCCCTCCACTTT. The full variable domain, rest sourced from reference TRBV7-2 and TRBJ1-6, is GAGVSQSPSNKVTEKGKDVELRCDPISGHTALYWYRQSLGQGLEFLIYFQGNSAPDKSGLPSDRFSAERTGGSVSTLTIQRTQQEDSAVYLCASRPIPGQGNSPLHFGNGTRLTVT.

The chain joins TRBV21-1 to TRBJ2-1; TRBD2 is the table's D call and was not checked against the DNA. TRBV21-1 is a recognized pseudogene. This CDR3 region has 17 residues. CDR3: CASSKSTRHSSYNEQFF. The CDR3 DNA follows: TGTGCCAGCAGCAAATCGACTAGACATAGCTCCTACAATGAGCAGTTCTTC.